The rows below give T cell receptor beta chains drawn from one sample of a study of shared T cell receptors in the human thymus. Sequenced by immunoSEQ multiplex PCR; TCRdb stores in-frame clones only, minus some. This table holds hundreds of thousands of clones, 88% found once. These data also featured in a second study, about human thymus T cells.

Sample: thymocytes. The source of these receptors is a boy in the first two years of life with a congenital heart defect. The CDR3 runs from the conserved cysteine through the conserved F or W. The D gene is left open where the match is weak.

d_call,j_call,v_call,cdr3_nt,cdr3_aa
-,TRBJ1-2,TRBV11-2,TGTGCCAGCAGCTCCTCTCGTGGCTACACCTTC,CASSSSRGYTF
TRBD2,TRBJ2-7,TRBV28,TGTGCCAGCAGCGGACAGGGAAGGGGCCTAGCGGGAGTCTACTACGAGCAGTACTTC,CASSGQGRGLAGVYYEQYF
-,TRBJ2-7,TRBV6-1,TGTGCCAGCAAGTGGGGGGACTCCTACGAGCAGTACTTC,CASKWGDSYEQYF
TRBD2,TRBJ2-5,TRBV10-3,TGTGCCATCAGTGCAATTAGCGGGGCTGAAGAGACCCAGTACTTC,CAISAISGAEETQYF
-,TRBJ2-7,TRBV30,TGTGCCTGGAGTGTAAGGGGATCGGGCCTCGAGCAGTACTTC,CAWSVRGSGLEQYF
TRBD1,TRBJ1-4,TRBV30,TGTGCCTGGAGTGTACGTGGGACAGGGGGTCCCGAACTGTTTTTT,CAWSVRGTGGPELFF
-,TRBJ2-3,TRBV4-3,TGCGCCAGCAGCCAGGCCAGGGGAGAGGCAGATACGCAGTATTTT,CASSQARGEADTQYF
TRBD2,TRBJ2-1,TRBV11-3,TGTGCCAGCAGCTTCCTAGCGGGAGGGGGCGACAAGCAGTTCTTC,CASSFLAGGGDKQFF
-,TRBJ1-1,TRBV5-1,TGCGCCAGCAGCCCTACAGGGCCGGGCGCTGAAGCTTTCTTT,CASSPTGPGAEAFF
-,TRBJ2-5,TRBV25-1,TGTGCCAGCAGGGTGACAAAGGGAGAGAAAGAGACCCAGTACTTC,CASRVTKGEKETQYF